A selection of T cell receptor beta chains follows, all from one sample in a study of T cells in Graves' hyperthyroidism and ophthalmopathy. TCRdb re-called the multiplex PCR reads with MiXCR, one entry per CDR3 protein. The table has about 250,000 distinct CDR3 sequences, approximately 25% seen once; the top ten hold approximately 35%. The material sequenced was blood. The receptors stem from a middle-aged woman with Graves' ophthalmopathy. The CDR3 runs from the conserved cysteine through the conserved F or W. The D gene is left open where the match is weak. Size tells how often a clone was seen (once, few, many) or the class of an expanded clone, and some rows leave it out.

cdr3_nt cdr3_aa cdr3_length j_call d_call v_call clone_size
TGTGCCACCAGGGGGGGCGGCTCGAACACCGGGGAGCTGTTTTTT CATRGGGSNTGELFF 15 TRBJ2-2 NA TRBV24-1 many
TGTGCCAGCAGTGAAAACCCAGCGGGAGTCTCCTACGAGCAGTACTTC CASSENPAGVSYEQYF 16 TRBJ2-7 TRBD2 TRBV6-1 many
TGTGCCACCAGCACAAGCGGGACAGCCTACCAGTATGGCTACACCTTC CATSTSGTAYQYGYTF 16 TRBJ1-2 TRBD1 TRBV15 many
TGTGCCAGCAGTGAGCATTGGGACAGGGTGGCTGGAAACACCATATATTTT CASSEHWDRVAGNTIYF 17 TRBJ1-3 TRBD1 TRBV12-3/TRBV12-4 many
TGCGCCAGCAGCTTGAGGGTAGCATCCTACGAGCAGTACTTC CASSLRVASYEQYF 14 TRBJ2-7 NA TRBV5-1 many
TGCGCCAGCAGCCAAGGTCCTGCCACAACCTACGAGCAGTACTTC CASSQGPATTYEQYF 15 TRBJ2-7 NA TRBV4-1 NA
TGTGCCAGCAGTGAGGGGGCTAGCGGGAGGATGGAGACCCAGTACTTC CASSEGASGRMETQYF 16 TRBJ2-5 TRBD2 TRBV6-1 many
TGTGCCAGCGTCGGGCCCCCTACCTACGAGCAGTACTTC CASVGPPTYEQYF 13 TRBJ2-7 NA TRBV6-1 many
TGTGCCAGCAGGGGGGACTGGAGCTCCTACGAGCAGTACTTC CASRGDWSSYEQYF 14 TRBJ2-7 NA TRBV27 many
TGTGCCAGCAGTTACCGAGGGGGTGTGGAGACAGATACGCAGTATTTT CASSYRGGVETDTQYF 16 TRBJ2-3 NA TRBV6-5 many
TGTGCCAGCAGTTACACAGCGGGAGTGGAGACCCAGTACTTC CASSYTAGVETQYF 14 TRBJ2-5 TRBD2 TRBV6-2/TRBV6-3 NA
TGTGCCAGCGGGGGTACTAGCGGGAGCACCGGGGAGCTGTTTTTT CASGGTSGSTGELFF 15 TRBJ2-2 TRBD2 TRBV6-1 many
TGTGCCTGGAGGGGCAGCATGAACACTGAGGCTTTCTTT CAWRGSMNTEAFF 13 TRBJ1-1 NA TRBV30 many
TGTGCCAGCTCACCAGCCGTGGAGACCCAGTACTTC CASSPAVETQYF 12 TRBJ2-5 NA TRBV18 many
TGTGCCAGCAGTTTTGACCTTTTTAAAGAGACCCAGTACTTC CASSFDLFKETQYF 14 TRBJ2-5 NA TRBV12-3/TRBV12-4 many
TGTGCCAGCAGCCAAAGCCGGACGGTGCAAAATTCACCCCTCCACTTT CASSQSRTVQNSPLHF 16 TRBJ1-6 NA TRBV3-1 few
TGTGCCAGCAGTTACGGGCTAGCGGGAGGGCCTGAAGAGACCCAGTACTTC CASSYGLAGGPEETQYF 17 TRBJ2-5 TRBD2 TRBV6-2/TRBV6-3 few